These 29 T cell receptor beta chains share one sample of origin, sequenced in a study of blood T cells in healthy people across ages. Together with a sample-barcoded 5' primer, a J-beta primer mix was included in a second PCR lasting about 6 to 11 cycles. TCRdb re-derived calls from the 5' RACE reads in MiXCR, one entry per CDR3 protein. Of about 1 million distinct CDR3 sequences detected, 40% to 45% appear once; the ten largest clones hold approximately 17%. Sequenced sample: blood. The receptors shown here come from a woman in her sixties or seventies in good health.

This clonotype is a singleton in its sample. This rearrangement joins TRBV10-2 to TRBJ2-1; D may be TRBD1 (6 bases). The J call may be incorrect, as the DNA end agrees better with TRBJ2-7. Looked up from germline, CDR1 is WSHSY and CDR2 is SAAADI. CDR3 length: 15 amino acids. The CDR3 coding sequence is TGCGCCAGCAGTCAGCAGGGGATTCCCTACAATGAGCAGTACTTC. Protein sequence: CASSQQGIPYNEQYF.

The chain combines TRBV7-3 with TRBJ2-1; the match to TRBD2 covers 10 bases. The CDR3 runs 15 residues. J lost 9 bases, V lost 2 bases, and 7 bases had no gene match. CDR1 and CDR2 (germline): SGHTA, FQGTGA. CDR3 nucleotide sequence: TGTGCCAGCAGCTTAGCCTCTAGCGGGAGTGGTGAGCAGTTCTTC. Translating it yields CASSLASSGSGEQFF.

V is TRBV5-1 and J is TRBJ2-4; perhaps D is TRBD1 or TRBD2 (11 bases each). V dropped 4 bases and J dropped 6 bases, with 23 bases sitting between them. Germline V gene lookup returns CDR1 SGHRS and CDR2 YFSETQ. CDR3 size: 17 residues. This CDR3 reads CASSDGTGGTSGNIQYF. The CDR3 DNA reads TGCGCCAGCAGCGATGGGACAGGGGGGACTAGCGGAAACATTCAGTACTTC.

Of note for this clonotype: One end of the junction fails to match germline, which may point to a read error. The chain combines TRBV10-3 with TRBJ2-5; tentatively, D is TRBD1 or TRBD2 (5 bases each). The J call is uncertain, as TRBJ2-7 better fits the DNA end. This CDR3 has 13 amino acids. CDR1 and CDR2 (germline): ENHRY, SYGVKD. CDR3: CASSDGTNYEQYF. CDR3 in DNA: TGTGCCAGCAGTGACGGGACGAACTACGAGCAGTACTTC.

The J gene is TRBJ2-7, the V gene TRBV6-2 or TRBV6-3; D gene ambiguous. Trimming removed 6 bases from V and 4 bases from J, with 16 bases in between. This CDR3 region has 14 residues. Germline values: CDR1 MNHEY, CDR2 SVGEGT. CDR3 sequence (DNA): TGTGCCAGCAGACCGGGCGGCAAACTTTACGAGCAGTACTTC. Protein: CASRPGGKLYEQYF.

In this sample, this clonotype turned up once. Compared with germline, one end of the junction differs, possibly owing to a read error. This chain links TRBV3-1 with TRBJ2-7; D is unresolved. The germline V gene encodes CDR1 LGHDT and CDR2 YNNKEL (reference sequence). The CDR3 is 15 amino acids. Here the CDR3 reads CASGQEFASSYEQYF. The CDR3 DNA follows: TGTGCCAGCGGCCAAGAGTTTGCGTCCTCCTACGAGCAGTACTTC.

On this clonotype: The junction does not match germline at one end; this may be a read error. The V gene is TRBV10-3, the J gene TRBJ2-3; TRBD2 aligns across 11 bases. This CDR3 contains 17 residues. CDR1 and CDR2 from the germline V gene are ENHRY and SYGVKD. CDR3 nucleotide sequence: TGTGTCATCAGTGGATCCGGGACTTCTAGCGGGGGGAATACGCAGTATTTT. It yields the protein CVISGSGTSSGGNTQYF.

This clonotype has only a few counts. J is TRBJ1-2 and V is TRBV4-1; D gene ambiguous. The V gene's germline CDR1 is MGHRA and CDR2 YSYEKL. The CDR3 length is 13 residues. Trimming pared 5 bases from V and 0 bases from J, leaving 7 bases between. For the CDR3, the DNA is TGCGCCAGCAGCGTCTCCCCTAACTATGGCTACACCTTC. It is translated as CASSVSPNYGYTF.

This chain connects TRBV5-6 to TRBJ2-1; D gene unclear. The CDR3 sequence is 12 residues long. Germline lookup yields CDR1 SGHDT and CDR2 YYEEEE. V was cut by 3 bases and J by 10 bases, with 11 bases left in between. This chain's CDR3 is CASSSTPREQFF. The CDR3 DNA reads TGTGCCAGCAGCTCGACCCCTAGAGAGCAGTTCTTC.

This clonotype appeared a few times. The chain couples TRBV29-1 to TRBJ2-1; the D is unclear. Germline V gives CDR1 SQVTM, CDR2 ANQGSEA. Trimming shortened V by 0 bases and J by 7 bases, and 4 bases separated the two germline ends. The CDR3 is 11 amino acids. The DNA of the CDR3 is TGCAGCGTTGAAGAATTAAATGAGCAGTTCTTC. It translates to CSVEELNEQFF.

The chain links TRBV6-5 to TRBJ2-1, with 14 bases identical to TRBD2. The CDR3 runs 15 residues. Trimming removed 2 bases from V and 12 bases from J; junction bases left unmatched: 6. Germline assignment: CDR1 MNHEY and CDR2 SVGAGI. CDR3 DNA sequence: TGTGCCAGCAGTTACGGACTAGCGGGAGGTCATGGGCAGTTCTTC. Amino acids: CASSYGLAGGHGQFF.

The V and J genes are TRBV7-6 and TRBJ1-1; unclear D gene. V was clipped by 4 bases and J by 3 bases, with 9 bases between them. CDR3 size: 13 residues. Germline-derived CDR1 and CDR2 are SGHVS and FNYEAQ. CDR3 sequence (DNA): TGTGCCAGCAGCTCGCTCCAGGACACTGAAGCTTTCTTT. Translating gives CASSSLQDTEAFF.

The V gene is TRBV27, the J gene TRBJ2-7, with 9 bases aligning to TRBD1. This CDR3 comprises 17 residues. V was pared by 8 bases and J by 5 bases, with 19 bases of the junction left unmatched. Germline V lookup: CDR1 MNHEY, CDR2 SMNVEV (reference sequence). The CDR3 loop is CASRGSATGTGKHEQYF. CDR3 nucleotide sequence: TGTGCCAGCCGAGGGTCAGCGACCGGGACAGGGAAACACGAGCAGTACTTC.

The chain employs TRBV20-1 and TRBJ2-7; 7 positions agree with TRBD2. The germline CDR1 and CDR2 sequences are DFQATT and SNEGSKA (reference sequence). V gave up 6 bases and J gave up 7 bases; unmatched junction bases: 15. CDR3 length: 14 amino acids. Here the CDR3 reads CSAWEGGGVREQYF. The DNA of the CDR3 is TGCAGTGCATGGGAGGGAGGCGGTGTGCGAGAGCAGTACTTC.

This clonotype was recorded a few times. This chain links TRBV4-2 with TRBJ2-6; a possible D gene is TRBD2 (5 bases). V lost 4 bases and J 4 bases, leaving 14 bases between the germline ends. This CDR3 contains 16 residues. Germline loops: CDR1 LGHNA, CDR2 YNFKEQ. The CDR3 DNA follows: TGTGCCAGCAGCCGAGCTGCGGAGGCCGGGGCCAACGTCCTGACTTTC. The encoded protein is CASSRAAEAGANVLTF.

This sequence joins TRBV12-3 or TRBV12-4 and TRBJ2-7, with D perhaps matching TRBD1 (5 bases). Trimming removed 5 bases at V and 2 bases at J, with 13 bases between. The CDR3 spans 14 residues. CDR3 in DNA: TGTGCCAGCAGTGACAGTCCCCCACCCTACGAGCAGTACTTC. Encoded protein: CASSDSPPPYEQYF.

The chain carries TRBV20-1 and TRBJ2-4; possible D gene TRBD2, 5 bases. The end of the DNA is better explained by TRBJ2-5, so the J call may be wrong. This CDR3 region has 14 residues. CDR1 is DFQATT and CDR2 is SNEGSKA in the germline V gene (reference sequence). CDR3 nucleotide sequence: TGCAGTGCTTTTGGCTTAAGGACTCAAGAGACCCAGTACTTC. Its protein product is CSAFGLRTQETQYF.

This clonotype came up a few times. This chain uses TRBV6-5 with TRBJ2-7, with 8 bases that match TRBD1. Germline V gene sequence: CDR1 MNHEY, CDR2 SVGAGI. Trimming removed 2 bases from V and 4 bases from J; junction bases left unmatched: 4. The CDR3 consists of 14 residues. The chain's CDR3 is CASSYGQGKYEQYF. CDR3 in DNA: TGTGCCAGCAGTTACGGACAGGGAAAGTACGAGCAGTACTTC.

This rearrangement joins TRBV11-2 to TRBJ2-1; perhaps D is TRBD1 or TRBD2 (6 bases each). From germline, CDR1 is SGHAT and CDR2 FQNNGV. CDR3 length: 15 residues. V lost 5 bases and J lost 5, with 16 bases in between. CDR3: CASSLGRGTHNEQFF. In nucleotides, the CDR3 is TGTGCCAGCAGCCTCGGGAGAGGGACACACAATGAGCAGTTCTTC.

This chain links TRBV7-9 with TRBJ2-5; tentative D call: TRBD2 (7 bases). With 5 bases removed from V and 5 bases from J, the gap between germline ends came to 15 bases. There are 14 residues in the CDR3. CDR1 and CDR2 from the germline V gene are SEHNR and FQNEAQ (reference sequence). CDR3 DNA sequence: TGTGCCAGCAGCCAGTCGGGGGGCTGGGAGACCCAGTACTTC. It is translated as CASSQSGGWETQYF.

This clonotype came up a few times. The CDR3 here is CASSLGQESTKQYF. CDR3 nucleotide sequence: TGTGCCAGCAGCCTGGGACAGGAATCTACGAAGCAGTACTTC. The gene calls are TRBV7-6 and TRBJ2-7, with 8 bases identical to TRBD1. CDR3 length: 14 residues. Germline assignment: CDR1 SGHVS and CDR2 FNYEAQ. With V trimmed by 5 bases and J by 8 bases, 11 bases remained unmatched. Using reference TRBV7-6 and TRBJ2-7 for the parts outside the CDR3, the full variable domain is GAGVSQSPRYKVTKRGQDVALRCDPISGHVSLYWYRQALGQGPEFLTYFNYEAQQDKSGLPNDRFSAERPEGSISTLTIQRTEQRDSAMYRCASSLGQESTKQYFGPGTRLTVT.

This clonotype was counted only a few times. The chain couples TRBV10-3 to TRBJ2-2; 8 bases map to TRBD1. From germline, CDR1 is ENHRY and CDR2 SYGVKD. J lost 4 bases, V lost 6 bases, and 4 bases had no gene match. The CDR3 extends over 14 amino acids. The DNA for the CDR3 is TGTGCCATCAGCGGACAGGGTAGCACCGGGGAGCTGTTTTTT. Translation gives CAISGQGSTGELFF.

This clonotype occurred a few times. CDR3 in DNA: TGTGCCAGCAGCGTAGATTCTAGCGGGCAAGAGACCCAGTACTTC. Its protein product is CASSVDSSGQETQYF. The chain links TRBV7-7 to TRBJ2-5; 8 nucleotides line up with TRBD2. The trim removed 5 bases at V and 2 bases at J, leaving 7 bases unmatched. Germline V lookup: CDR1 SSHAT, CDR2 FNYEAQ (reference sequence). This CDR3 contains 15 residues. Drawing the rest from reference TRBV7-7 and TRBJ2-5, the complete variable domain is GAGVSQSPRYKVTKRGQDVTLRCDPISSHATLYWYQQALGQGPEFLTYFNYEAQPDKSGLPSDRFSAERPEGSISTLTIQRTEQRDSAMYRCASSVDSSGQETQYFGPGTRLLVL.

This clonotype was recorded many times. The rearrangement links TRBV15 to TRBJ2-3, with a weak D call TRBD2 (7 bases). V lost 4 bases to trimming and J lost 4 bases, with 15 bases between them. The CDR3 runs 15 residues. Germline V lookup: CDR1 LNHNV, CDR2 YYDKDF (reference sequence). CDR3 nucleotides: TGTGCCACCAGCACCCGGAGGGGGGGATCAGATACGCAGTATTTT. Protein product: CATSTRRGGSDTQYF. Variable domain in full (rest from reference TRBV15 and TRBJ2-3): DAMVIQNPRYQVTQFGKPVTLSCSQTLNHNVMYWYQQKSSQAPKLLFHYYDKDFNNEADTPDNFQSRRPNTSFCFLDIRSPGLGDTAMYLCATSTRRGGSDTQYFGPGTRLTVL.

The chain uses TRBV20-1 and TRBJ1-1; D gene ambiguous. This CDR3 contains 12 residues. From germline, CDR1 is DFQATT and CDR2 SNEGSKA (reference sequence). The V and J ends lost 3 bases and 4 bases respectively, with 9 bases between them. The CDR3, as DNA: TGCAGTGCTAGGGGGTCAATCACTGAAGCTTTCTTT. It yields the protein CSARGSITEAFF.

The chain couples TRBV29-1 to TRBJ1-1, with TRBD1 identical over 7 bases. CDR1 is SQVTM and CDR2 is ANQGSEA in the germline V gene. V lost 7 bases to trimming and J lost 1 base; unmatched junction nucleotides: 9. The CDR3 is 14 amino acids. In nucleotides, the CDR3 is TGCAGCGGTCGACAGGGCGGGAGGAACACTGAAGCTTTCTTT. It encodes CSGRQGGRNTEAFF.

The V and J genes are TRBV20-1 and TRBJ2-1; D is perhaps TRBD2 (6 bases). V was cut by 5 bases and J by 7 bases, with 21 bases left in between. The CDR3 is 15 amino acids. Germline V lookup: CDR1 DFQATT, CDR2 SNEGSKA (reference sequence). The CDR3 coding sequence is TGCAGTGCTGCCCCAGGCGGGATCGGGGCGAATGAGCAGTTCTTC. It specifies CSAAPGGIGANEQFF.

This clonotype came up once. This chain joins TRBV11-2 and TRBJ2-1, with D possibly being TRBD1 (6 bases). The CDR3 extends over 18 amino acids. Germline loops: CDR1 SGHAT, CDR2 FQNNGV. Trimming took off 5 bases at V and 3 bases at J, with 23 bases between the two ends. CDR3 protein: CASSTRLTGSYGYNEQFF. The CDR3 bases are TGTGCCAGCAGCACCCGATTGACAGGATCTTACGGCTACAATGAGCAGTTCTTC. The variable domain in full, with the rest retrieved from reference TRBV11-2 and TRBJ2-1, is EAGVAQSPRYKIIEKRQSVAFWCNPISGHATLYWYQQILGQGPKLLIQFQNNGVVDDSQLPKDRFSAERLKGVDSTLKIQPAKLEDSAVYLCASSTRLTGSYGYNEQFFGPGTRLTVL.

V and J are TRBV5-5 and TRBJ2-7; D call uncertain. The V end lost 6 bases, the J end lost 4 bases, and 20 bases lay between the germline ends. Looked up from germline, CDR1 is SGHKS and CDR2 is YYEKEE (reference sequence). This CDR3 region has 15 residues. CDR3 coding DNA: TGTGCCAGCATTCCGGGTCCCGTAGTCCGGTACGAGCAGTACTTC. Its translation is CASIPGPVVRYEQYF.